These 3 T cell receptor beta chains share one sample of origin, sequenced in a study of T cell repertoires in cytomegalovirus infection. A single record per CDR3 protein comes from TCRdb applying MiXCR to the reads. This table holds fewer than 250,000 distinct CDR3 sequences, 9% to 15% found once. Sample: PBMCs. The receptors were gathered from a human donor in good health (CMV status not recorded). Some clones in this sample may be carry-over from other donors' samples.

This chain joins TRBV5-4 and TRBJ2-7; D possibly matches TRBD1 or TRBD2 (5 bases each). The germline gives CDR1 SGHNT, CDR2 YYREEE (reference sequence). The CDR3 is made up of 14 amino acids. V lost 4 bases and J lost 5, with 16 bases in between. The CDR3: CASSPQPQGDEQYF. CDR3 sequence (DNA): TGTGCCAGCAGCCCCCAACCCCAGGGAGACGAGCAGTACTTC.

The chain is built from TRBV3-1 and TRBJ1-2, with D possibly TRBD1 on 5 matching bases. This CDR3 region has 12 residues. V lost 3 bases and J lost 6, with 8 bases in between. Germline loops: CDR1 LGHDT, CDR2 YNNKEL (reference sequence). CDR3 sequence: CASSQGGNGYTF. The CDR3 nucleotides read TGTGCCAGCAGCCAGGGGGGGAATGGCTACACCTTC.

The V and J genes are TRBV29-1 and TRBJ2-2; 8 nucleotides line up with TRBD2. V was pared by 5 bases and J by 2 bases, with 10 bases of the junction left unmatched. Germline lookup yields CDR1 SQVTM and CDR2 ANQGSEA. The CDR3 is 16 amino acids. CDR3 DNA sequence: TGCAGCGTTCCTAAGGGACTAGGGGTAAACACCGGGGAGCTGTTTTTT. It translates to CSVPKGLGVNTGELFF.